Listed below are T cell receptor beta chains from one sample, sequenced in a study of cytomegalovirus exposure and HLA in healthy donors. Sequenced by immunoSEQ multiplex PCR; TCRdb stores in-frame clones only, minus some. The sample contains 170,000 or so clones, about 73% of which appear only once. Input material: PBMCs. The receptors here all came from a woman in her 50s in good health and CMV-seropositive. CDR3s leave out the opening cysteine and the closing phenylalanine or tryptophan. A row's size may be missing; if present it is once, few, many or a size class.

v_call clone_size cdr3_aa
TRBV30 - AWARQHNQPQH
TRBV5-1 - ASSLADRANTEAF
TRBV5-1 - ASSSPGQGGYT
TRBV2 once ASSTTGFNQPQH
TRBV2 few ASRDSLNTEAF
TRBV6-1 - ASRGGRREKLF
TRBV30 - AWSVLTGAQETQY
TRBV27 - ASSLRVGYGYT
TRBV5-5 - ASTDRGYSPLH
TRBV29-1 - STTSGGGTDTQY
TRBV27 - ASSPGFSYEQY
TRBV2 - ASGGQPSYEQY
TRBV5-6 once ASSPDRGNSPLH
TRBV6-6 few ASLRGLQETQY
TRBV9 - ASSPGQGTEAF
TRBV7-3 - ASSFAAGGKNIQY
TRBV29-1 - SVDIGASGYT
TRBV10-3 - AIRGTGNTEAF
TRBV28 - TTAGQPQH
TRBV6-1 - ASSRTGAEAF
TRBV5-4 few ASSSRTGSYNEQF
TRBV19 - ASSIAQGRGEYNEQF
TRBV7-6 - ASSLGQVSGANVLT
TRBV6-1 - ASSAPLPLH
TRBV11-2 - ASSPGGGGVDTQY
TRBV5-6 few ASSWGSGHQEAF
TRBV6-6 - ASSYSSTRLH
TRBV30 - AWKGGGANTGELF
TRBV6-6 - ASSYSGLASSEQF
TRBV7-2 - ASSVGGQGNSPLH
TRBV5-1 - ASSLGGQGVTDTQY
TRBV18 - ASSSGTSGEQY
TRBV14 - ASSWTSGVSYEQY
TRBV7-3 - ASSAAGTGNTEAF
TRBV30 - AWADRSNQPQH
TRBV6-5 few ASVGRVNQPQH
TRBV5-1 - ATAPAGGTDTQY
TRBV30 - ALTQGDTQY
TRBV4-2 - ASSPTSGGANTGELF
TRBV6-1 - ASSYGVTEAF